The 20 T cell receptor beta chains below come from one sample, sequenced in a study of blood T cells in healthy people across ages. A sample-barcoded 5' primer and a J-beta primer mix were used in a second PCR of about 6 to 11 cycles. Using its own MiXCR run on the 5' RACE reads, TCRdb lists one record per CDR3 protein. This sample carries about 620,000 distinct CDR3 sequences, about 50% of them seen once, and the ten largest clones take roughly 12%. Sequencing was carried out using blood. These receptors were taken from a woman aged 80 or over in good health.

Worth noting for this clonotype: A clone one base away is much larger, so this may be a read error. The V and J genes are TRBV7-2 and TRBJ2-1, with 10 bases fitting TRBD1. Germline CDR1 and CDR2: SGHTA and FQGNSA. CDR3 size: 17 residues. The CDR3 DNA is TGTGCCAGCAGCTTACTGGGACAGGGGTTCTCCTGCAATGAGCAGTTCTTC. This gives the protein CASSLLGQGFSCNEQFF. The complete variable domain, with remaining parts taken from reference TRBV7-2 and TRBJ2-1, reads GAGVSQSPSNKVTEKGKDVELRCDPISGHTALYWYRQSLGQGLEFLIYFQGNSAPDKSGLPSDRFSAERTGGSVSTLTIQRTQQEDSAVYLCASSLLGQGFSCNEQFFGPGTRLTVL.

As to this clonotype: A much more abundant neighbour one base away suggests this may be a read error. This sequence joins TRBV29-1 and TRBJ1-1; D not resolved. The CDR3 is 12 amino acids. Germline values: CDR1 SQVTM, CDR2 ANQGSEA. V was pared by 4 bases and J by 3 bases, with 9 bases between. As DNA, the CDR3 is TGCAGCGTTGCCACACAGCACACTGAAGCTTTCTTT. Its translation is CSVATQHTEAFF.

Regarding this clonotype: This may stem from a read error, because a much larger clone lies one nucleotide away. The V gene is TRBV29-1, the J gene TRBJ2-1; D unclear. Per germline, CDR1 SQVTM and CDR2 ANQGSEA. The CDR3 sequence is 14 residues long. The V end lost 3 bases, the J end lost 0 bases, and 9 bases lay between the germline ends. The DNA for the CDR3 is TGCAGCGTTGAGGGCGCGTTCTCCTACAATGAGCAGTTCTTC. Its translation is CSVEGAFSYNEQFF.

This chain joins TRBV20-1 and TRBJ2-4, with TRBD1 identical over 8 bases. Germline values: CDR1 DFQATT, CDR2 SNEGSKA (reference sequence). The CDR3 is 18 amino acids. J gave up 8 bases and V 0 bases, and 18 bases lay outside the gene matches. The CDR3 nucleotides read TGCAGTGCTAGAGATGGTCAGGGGGCGCGCCCCGTAATGGACATTCAGTACTTC. Translated, it gives CSARDGQGARPVMDIQYF.

This clonotype was counted ten times or more. This rearrangement joins TRBV20-1 to TRBJ2-1; D is unresolved. Trimming stripped 0 bases from V and 4 bases from J, with 13 bases between. Germline CDR1 is DFQATT and CDR2 is SNEGSKA (reference sequence). The CDR3 consists of 15 residues. CDR3 bases: TGCAGTGCTAGAGATACCCTAGTAGATTACAATGAGCAGTTCTTC. Protein: CSARDTLVDYNEQFF.

This clonotype was seen repeatedly, ten times or more. V and J are TRBV28 and TRBJ1-2, with TRBD1 matching 8 bases. This CDR3 contains 14 residues. V dropped 10 bases and J dropped 8; count of bases not matched to a gene: 15. From germline, CDR1 is MDHEN and CDR2 SYDVKM. The CDR3 nucleotides are TGTGCCATCCTAGGTGTGGACAGGGTATACGGCTACACCTTC. Translated: CAILGVDRVYGYTF.

Regarding this clonotype: This may be a read error: a much more frequent sequence differs by one nucleotide. The chain has TRBV9 and TRBJ1-1; D not resolved. Germline loops: CDR1 SGDLS, CDR2 YYNGEE. The CDR3 loop spans 14 amino acids. The CDR3 sequence: CASSPRVLNTGAFF. CDR3 bases: TGTGCCAGCAGCCCCCGGGTCCTAAACACTGGAGCTTTCTTT.

This clonotype was seen at least ten times. This chain joins TRBV4-2 and TRBJ2-1; D unresolved. Germline CDR1 LGHNA, CDR2 YNFKEQ. The V end lost 1 base, the J end lost 0 bases, and 10 bases lay between the germline ends. The CDR3 runs to 16 residues. The CDR3 bases are TGTGCCAGCAGCCAAGCAACAGCGAGCTCCTACAATGAGCAGTTCTTC. Translated: CASSQATASSYNEQFF.

This clonotype was counted at least ten times. The chain carries TRBV15 and TRBJ2-1; 7 bases agree with TRBD1. The CDR3 has 15 amino acids. The germline V gene has CDR1 LNHNV and CDR2 YYDKDF (reference sequence). V was clipped by 5 bases and J by 2 bases; unmatched bases: 6. The CDR3 protein is CATSAPGGTYNEQFF. The DNA for the CDR3 is TGTGCCACCAGCGCCCCAGGGGGAACCTACAATGAGCAGTTCTTC.

Regarding this clonotype: Since a much larger clone is just one base distant, this may be a read error. This chain links TRBV27 with TRBJ1-6; no definite D call. The CDR3 length is 16 residues. The germline gives CDR1 MNHEY, CDR2 SMNVEV (reference sequence). The DNA for the CDR3 is TGTGCCAGCACCCTGGGAGGGAGTCCCAATAATGCACCCCTCCACTTT. Translation gives CASTLGGSPNNAPLHF.

The rearrangement joins TRBV20-1 to TRBJ2-3; 11 bases line up with TRBD2. Trimming cost V 0 bases and J 6 bases; bases outside gene matches: 8. The CDR3 consists of 16 residues. Per the germline V gene, CDR1 is DFQATT and CDR2 is SNEGSKA (reference sequence). The CDR3 is CSARDDIAGGRDTQYF. The DNA for the CDR3 is TGCAGTGCTAGAGATGATATAGCGGGGGGGCGGGATACGCAGTATTTT.

The J gene is TRBJ2-7, the V gene TRBV20-1; unclear D gene. The CDR3 is 11 residues long. CDR1 and CDR2 (germline): DFQATT, SNEGSKA (reference sequence). V was shortened by 3 bases and J by 7 bases, with 10 bases between the two germline ends. CDR3 sequence: CSASMGGEQYF. Written as DNA, the CDR3 is TGCAGTGCTAGCATGGGCGGTGAGCAGTACTTC.

This clonotype has a handful of counts. The chain couples TRBV9 to TRBJ2-3, with unresolved D. Germline V gives CDR1 SGDLS, CDR2 YYNGEE. V dropped 0 bases and J dropped 0 bases, with 8 bases sitting between them. The length of the CDR3 is 15 residues. CDR3 in DNA: TGTGCCAGCAGCGTAGCTCTGGGTAGCACAGATACGCAGTATTTT. Translating gives CASSVALGSTDTQYF.

This clonotype was seen ten or more times. This chain connects TRBV5-6 to TRBJ2-3; 7 nucleotides line up with TRBD1. Germline V gene sequence: CDR1 SGHDT, CDR2 YYEEEE. The V and J ends lost 2 bases and 4 bases, in that order; junction bases with no gene match: 10. CDR3 size: 16 residues. CDR3 loop: CASSLRRDSRPDTQYF. CDR3 DNA sequence: TGTGCCAGCAGCTTACGCCGGGACAGCAGGCCAGATACGCAGTATTTT. Full variable domain (missing parts from reference TRBV5-6 and TRBJ2-3): DAGVTQSPTHLIKTRGQQVTLRCSPKSGHDTVSWYQQALGQGPQFIFQYYEEEERQRGNFPDRFSGHQFPNYSSELNVNALLLGDSALYLCASSLRRDSRPDTQYFGPGTRLTVL.

This chain links TRBV6-6 with TRBJ2-3; TRBD2 matches at 9 bases. Germline V gene data show CDR1 as MNHNY and CDR2 as SVGAGI (reference sequence). Trimming at V came to 2 bases and at J to 8 bases, leaving 2 bases not matched to a gene. The CDR3 runs to 13 residues. The CDR3 DNA reads as TGTGCCAGCAGTTACCAGACTAGCGGTACGCAGTATTTT. It translates to CASSYQTSGTQYF.

This chain uses TRBV27 with TRBJ2-1; the D is unclear. CDR1 and CDR2 (germline): MNHEY, SMNVEV (reference sequence). The CDR3 contains 13 residues. V lost 8 bases and J lost 3, with 11 bases in between. CDR3 bases: TGTGCCAGCGGCGAACGTTACTACAATGAGCAGTTCTTC. Translated, it gives CASGERYYNEQFF.

This clonotype was counted a few times. The rearrangement links TRBV10-3 to TRBJ2-7; D is perhaps TRBD2 (6 bases). There are 15 residues in the CDR3. Germline V gives CDR1 ENHRY, CDR2 SYGVKD. V was clipped by 1 base and J by 2 bases, with 12 bases between them. DNA of the CDR3: TGTGCCATCAGTGAGTTGGGACTTGGAGCCTACGAGCAGTACTTC. Translating gives CAISELGLGAYEQYF.

The chain carries TRBV4-2 and TRBJ2-7; no reliable D call. Near its end, the DNA agrees better with TRBJ2-5, so the J call may be wrong. Germline V gene sequence: CDR1 LGHNA, CDR2 YNFKEQ. CDR3 length equals 14 residues. CDR3 sequence (DNA): TGTGCCAGCAGCCAAGAAACTTTGGGAGAGACCCAGTACTTC. Protein: CASSQETLGETQYF.

This clonotype showed up many times. V gene TRBV29-1 combines with J gene TRBJ2-3, with TRBD2 as a possible D gene (6 bases). Germline V CDR1 and CDR2: SQVTM, ANQGSEA. This CDR3 is 13 amino acids long. The V and J ends lost 5 bases and 3 bases respectively, with 12 bases between them. CDR3 nucleotides: TGCAGCGTTCGACTAGTCCTAACAGATACGCAGTATTTT. This translates into CSVRLVLTDTQYF.

With respect to this clonotype: A read error may explain this, as a much larger clone is one base away. The CDR3, as DNA: TGCAGTACCCACAAGGGGGGTGCCGAGACCCAGTACTTC. This gives the protein CSTHKGGAETQYF. The chain has TRBV20-1 and TRBJ2-5, with D possibly called TRBD1 or TRBD2 (6 bases each). Trimming took 8 bases from V and 5 from J, leaving 18 bases between them. The germline V gene encodes CDR1 DFQATT and CDR2 SNEGSKA (reference sequence). The CDR3 is made up of 13 amino acids.